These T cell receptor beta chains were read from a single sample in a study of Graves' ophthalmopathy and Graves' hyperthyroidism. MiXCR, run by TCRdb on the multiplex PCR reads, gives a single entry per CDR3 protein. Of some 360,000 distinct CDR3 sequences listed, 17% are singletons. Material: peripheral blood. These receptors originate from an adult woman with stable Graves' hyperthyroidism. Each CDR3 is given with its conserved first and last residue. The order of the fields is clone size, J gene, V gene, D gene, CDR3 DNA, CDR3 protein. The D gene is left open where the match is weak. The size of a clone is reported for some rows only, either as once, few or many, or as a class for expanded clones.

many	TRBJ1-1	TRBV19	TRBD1	TGTGCCAGTATGTTGGGGACAGGGGCTTCGTACACTGAAGCTTTCTTT	CASMLGTGASYTEAFF
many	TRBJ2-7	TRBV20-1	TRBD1	TGCAGTGCTGGCTCCCGGGACAGCCCTCCCTTCCGGTACTTC	CSAGSRDSPPFRYF
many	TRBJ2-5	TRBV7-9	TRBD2	TGTGCCAGCAGCTTGGCCGGACTAGCGGGGATTCGAGAGACCCAGTACTTC	CASSLAGLAGIRETQYF
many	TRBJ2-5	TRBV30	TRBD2	TGTGCCTGGAGTGTAGGGACTAGCGGGAGGACGGGAGAGACCCAGTACTTC	CAWSVGTSGRTGETQYF
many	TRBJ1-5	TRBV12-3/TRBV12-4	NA	TGTGCCAGCAGCCGTGGACAGAATCCTGGTCAGCCCCAGCATTTT	CASSRGQNPGQPQHF
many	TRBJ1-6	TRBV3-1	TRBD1	TGTGCCAGCAGCCAACATCCGGGGGGACAGGGGGCAGGATCACCCCTCCACTTT	CASSQHPGGQGAGSPLHF
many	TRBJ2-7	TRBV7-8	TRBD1	TGTGCCAGCAGCTCACCCCGGCGAGGGGGCGGCCACGAGCAGTACTTC	CASSSPRRGGGHEQYF
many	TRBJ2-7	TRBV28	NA	TGTGCCAGCAGTTTGGAAGGAACTTTCTACGAGCAGTACTTC	CASSLEGTFYEQYF
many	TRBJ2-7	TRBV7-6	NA	TGTGCCAGCAGCTTAGCGGCAGGCCCCTACGAGCAGTACTTC	CASSLAAGPYEQYF
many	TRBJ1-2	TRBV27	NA	TGTGCCAGCAGTGGAGCCCCAGAGGACTATGGCTACACCTTC	CASSGAPEDYGYTF
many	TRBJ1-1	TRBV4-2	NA	TGTGCCAGCAGCCATCTTGGGGGCGATACTGAAGCTTTCTTT	CASSHLGGDTEAFF
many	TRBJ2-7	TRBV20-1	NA	TGCAGTGCCACTCCGACAGAGCCCCTCCTCTACGAGCAGTACTTC	CSATPTEPLLYEQYF
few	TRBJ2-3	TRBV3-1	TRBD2	TGTGCCAGCAGGTCATCTAGCGGGAGTGTCGCAGATACGCAGTATTTT	CASRSSSGSVADTQYF
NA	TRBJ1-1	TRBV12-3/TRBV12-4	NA	TGTGCCAGCAGTGCTGACACCACTGAAGCTTTCTTT	CASSADTTEAFF
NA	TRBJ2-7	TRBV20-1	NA	TGCAGTGCTTTGGCGGGGGGACAGGCCTACGAGCAGTACTTC	CSALAGGQAYEQYF
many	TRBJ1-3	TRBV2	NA	TGTGCCAGCAGCGACCGAGGCAGGGGATACGGAAACACCATATATTTT	CASSDRGRGYGNTIYF
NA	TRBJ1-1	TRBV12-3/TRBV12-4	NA	TGTGCCAGCAGTTTATCCCGGGCCACGGGGACTGAAGCTTTCTTT	CASSLSRATGTEAFF
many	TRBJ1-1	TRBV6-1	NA	TGTGCCAGCAGTGCCGGGGCGCAGCTCACTGAAGCTTTCTTT	CASSAGAQLTEAFF
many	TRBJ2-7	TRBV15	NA	TGTGCCACCCGGGGGAGGCCCAATTCCTACGAGCAGTACTTC	CATRGRPNSYEQYF
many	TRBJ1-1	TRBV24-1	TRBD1	TGTGCCACCCAGGGGGTAGGCACTGAAGCTTTCTTT	CATQGVGTEAFF
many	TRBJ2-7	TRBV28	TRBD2	TGTGCCAGCAGTGCCTTTGCGGGAGACTTCTACGAGCAGTACTTC	CASSAFAGDFYEQYF
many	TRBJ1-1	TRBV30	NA	TGTGCCTGGACCTCATTGAACACTGAAGCTTTCTTT	CAWTSLNTEAFF